The clone carrying this T cell receptor beta chain was detected only a few times. The antigen remains undetermined. The CDR3 is 16 amino acids. Trimming at V came to 5 bases and at J to 5 bases, leaving 9 bases not matched to a gene. Germline values: CDR1 SNHLY, CDR2 FYNNEI. This entry belongs to a study of T-cell memory formation after mild COVID-19. Study-wide background: The TCR clusters were mostly specific to one donor.

It was 5'RACE with constant-segment primers that produced the TCR alpha and TCR beta cDNA libraries, which carried sample barcodes and UMIs. TCRdb processed the 5' RACE reads anew with MiXCR; each CDR3 protein has one entry. The data contain fewer than 250,000 distinct CDR3 sequences, 27% of them singletons. General study findings and limits: CD4+ contracting clones lay mainly in CM and EM, CD8+ ones in EMRA. Pre-infection memory contained some responding clones, which suggested that cross-reactive memory had joined.

The chain joins TRBV2 to TRBJ2-3; 11 bases align to TRBD2. This sequence originates from an adult woman who had mild COVID-19 (a few samples of this study predate the infection). Cell type and time point are not known. The specimen sequenced was PBMCs or a T cell subset sorted from them (not recorded which). CDR3 in DNA: TGTGCCAGCAGTTCTCCGGGACTAGCGGCCCTAGATACGCAGTATTTT. Translating gives CASSSPGLAALDTQYF. Variable domain in full (rest from reference TRBV2 and TRBJ2-3): EPEVTQTPSHQVTQMGQEVILRCVPISNHLYFYWYRQILGQKVEFLVSFYNNEISEKSEIFDDQFSVERPDGSNFTLKIRSTKLEDSAMYFCASSSPGLAALDTQYFGPGTRLTVL.